The 14 T cell receptor beta chains given below trace back to one sample, sequenced in a study of T cell responses to AZD1222 COVID-19 vaccine. Here immunoSEQ multiplex PCR was the method, and the copy in TCRdb shows in-frame clones only, minus some. The table records tens of thousands of clones, about nine tenths of them present only once. The material sequenced was peripheral blood, taken on day 0 of AZD1222 vaccination. These receptors were collected from an adult in good health.

This sequence joins TRBV7-2 and TRBJ1-2; 8 nucleotides agree with TRBD1. This CDR3 region has 13 residues. V shed 5 bases and J 5 bases; nucleotides not matched to a gene: 4. Germline lookup yields CDR1 SGHTA and CDR2 FQGNSA. CDR3: CASSPGQDYGYTF. As DNA, the CDR3 is TGTGCCAGCAGCCCGGGACAGGATTATGGCTACACCTTC.

The chain links TRBV13 to TRBJ2-7; weak D call: TRBD1 (7 bases). Germline V gives CDR1 PRHDT, CDR2 FYEKMQ (reference sequence). Trimming took off 7 bases at V and 0 bases at J, with 19 bases between the two ends. This CDR3 is 16 amino acids long. The CDR3 region is CASTLGGTDLSYEQYF. Here the CDR3 DNA reads TGTGCCAGCACCCTAGGGGGGACAGATCTCTCCTACGAGCAGTACTTC.

This sequence joins TRBV27 and TRBJ2-3; 8 bases align to TRBD2. The CDR3 is 15 amino acids. The germline V gene encodes CDR1 MNHEY and CDR2 SMNVEV (reference sequence). The V gene end was trimmed by 7 bases and the J gene end by 0 bases; junction bases not matched to a gene: 6. CDR3 amino acids: CASTESGSSTDTQYF. The CDR3 DNA is TGTGCCAGCACAGAAAGCGGGAGTAGCACAGATACGCAGTATTTT.

This chain uses TRBV7-9 with TRBJ1-3; D remains ambiguous. Trimming pared 5 bases from V and 0 bases from J, leaving 14 bases between. CDR1 is SEHNR, CDR2 FQNEAQ, per germline (reference sequence). The CDR3 sequence is 16 residues long. CDR3 nucleotides: TGTGCCAGCAGCCTCCCTTTGGCTGACTCTGGAAACACCATATATTTT. Residues: CASSLPLADSGNTIYF.

The chain joins TRBV6-5 to TRBJ2-7, with a weak D call TRBD1 (6 bases). Trimming removed 2 bases at V and 3 bases at J, with 17 bases between. Germline values: CDR1 MNHEY, CDR2 SVGAGI. This CDR3 spans 16 amino acids. The CDR3 here is CASSYNRDTSGYEQYF. The CDR3, as DNA: TGTGCCAGCAGTTACAATAGGGACACCTCGGGCTACGAGCAGTACTTC.

V and J are TRBV9 and TRBJ2-1, with D possibly being TRBD2 (6 bases). This CDR3 spans 17 amino acids. V lost 4 bases, J lost 5 bases, and 22 bases lay in between. Germline values: CDR1 SGDLS, CDR2 YYNGEE. The CDR3 is CASSPPLTSWEDNEQFF. The CDR3 DNA sequence: TGTGCCAGCAGCCCCCCTCTGACTAGTTGGGAGGACAATGAGCAGTTCTTC.

V and J are TRBV27 and TRBJ1-1; D is undetermined. V was pared by 1 base and J by 1 base, with 7 bases between. CDR1 is MNHEY and CDR2 is SMNVEV in the germline V gene (reference sequence). The CDR3 extends over 14 amino acids. The CDR3 DNA follows: TGTGCCAGCAGTTTATACCAGTGGAACACTGAAGCTTTCTTT. Residues: CASSLYQWNTEAFF.

V is TRBV10-3 and J is TRBJ1-4, with no clear D. With 0 bases removed from V and 8 bases from J, the gap between germline ends came to 4 bases. Germline-derived CDR1 and CDR2 are ENHRY and SYGVKD. The CDR3 extends over 12 amino acids. The CDR3 is CAISESREKLFF. CDR3 bases: TGTGCCATCAGTGAGTCCAGGGAAAAACTGTTTTTT.

Here the CDR3 DNA reads TGTGCCAGTAGTAAACAGGGGTTGAACACCGGGGAGCTGTTTTTT. Amino acid sequence: CASSKQGLNTGELFF. The chain recombines TRBV19 with TRBJ2-2; 7 bases are shared with TRBD1. This CDR3 contains 15 residues. CDR1 and CDR2 from the germline V gene are LNHDA and SQIVND (reference sequence). After removal of 4 bases from V and 1 base from J, the junction contained 3 bases not matched to a gene.

The chain links TRBV19 to TRBJ2-5; possible D gene TRBD2, 5 bases. There are 16 residues in the CDR3. V was cut by 5 bases and J by 7 bases, with 23 bases left in between. Looked up from germline, CDR1 is LNHDA and CDR2 is SQIVND (reference sequence). CDR3 coding DNA: TGTGCCAGTAGTTCATCCCCGGTCCTATCAGGAGGGACCCAGTACTTC. Translating gives CASSSSPVLSGGTQYF.

There are a few counts of this clone. The CDR3 region is CASSPQRSVTEAFF. The CDR3 region has the DNA TGTGCCAGCAGTCCCCAGCGGTCTGTTACCGAAGCTTTCTTT. This chain joins TRBV3-1 (or the pseudogene TRBV3-2) and TRBJ1-1; D is unclear. Germline loops: CDR1 LGHDT, CDR2 YNNKEL (reference sequence). The CDR3 extends over 14 amino acids. V was cut by 6 bases and J by 8 bases, with 19 bases left in between.

V is TRBV11-2 and J is TRBJ2-3; tentatively, D is TRBD2 (5 bases). CDR3 length equals 15 residues. Per the germline V gene, CDR1 is SGHAT and CDR2 is FQNNGV. Deletions cut 0 bases from V and 4 bases from J, with 11 bases between. CDR3 region: CASSLEASSADTQYF. CDR3 coding DNA: TGTGCCAGCAGCTTAGAAGCTAGTAGCGCAGATACGCAGTATTTT.

The chain has TRBV29-1 and TRBJ2-7; weak D call: TRBD2 (5 bases). V lost 7 bases, J lost 0 bases, and 19 bases lay in between. CDR3 length: 15 amino acids. CDR1 and CDR2 (germline): SQVTM, ANQGSEA. CDR3 in DNA: TGCAGCGCCGCGTCGAGGGTCTCGCCCTCCTACGAGCAGTACTTC. Protein: CSAASRVSPSYEQYF.

This CDR3 is CASSFTLNTEAFF. In DNA, the CDR3 is TGCGCCAGCAGCTTTACTTTGAACACTGAAGCTTTCTTT. This chain connects TRBV10-1 to TRBJ1-1; D call uncertain. This CDR3 contains 13 residues. V was pared by 6 bases and J by 0 bases, with 8 bases between. Germline lookup yields CDR1 WNHNN and CDR2 SYGVQD (reference sequence).